This T cell receptor (beta chain) emerged from a study of T cells in Graves' hyperthyroidism and ophthalmopathy. Diagnoses were established using clinical symptoms, serum thyroxine and TRAb, thyroid ultrasound and orbital computed tomography. Regarding the study as a whole: Separation of ophthalmopathy from stable hyperthyroidism was achieved by a 13 V-J model.

The source material, RNA transcripts, was used to amplify TCR beta CDR3 regions. An initial round of RT-PCR targeting the TCR CDR3 relied on the HTBI primer set. TCRdb re-derived calls from the multiplex PCR reads in MiXCR, one entry per CDR3 protein. The sample includes about 590,000 distinct CDR3 sequences, 12% to 15% of them seen just once. This clonotype has ten or more counts. Its antigen is not identified. Sample: blood. The sequence was collected from a woman aged 18-29 years with Graves' ophthalmopathy.

The CDR3 spells CASSPSDRGRGYTF. In DNA form, the CDR3 reads TGTGCCAGCAGCCCCTCGGACAGGGGTCGTGGCTACACCTTC. This chain connects TRBV11-2 to TRBJ1-2; TRBD1 aligns across 9 bases. This CDR3 spans 14 amino acids. The V and J ends lost 5 bases and 7 bases, in that order; junction bases with no gene match: 8. The germline CDR1 and CDR2 sequences are SGHAT and FQNNGV. The full variable domain, with the rest looked up from reference TRBV11-2 and TRBJ1-2, is EAGVAQSPRYKIIEKRQSVAFWCNPISGHATLYWYQQILGQGPKLLIQFQNNGVVDDSQLPKDRFSAERLKGVDSTLKIQPAKLEDSAVYLCASSPSDRGRGYTFGSGTRLTVV.